Sequencing of this T cell receptor beta chain was carried out in a study of shared clonotypes between healthy human individuals. Study-level findings and limits: Large depth notwithstanding, sorted-subset sequencing proved incomplete by rarefaction. Investigators collected only blood, and repertoires in tissues likely differ.

Generated by immunoSEQ multiplex PCR, the TCRdb table keeps only in-frame clones and is missing some. This repertoire shows approximately 2,000,000 clones, around 92% found once; its top ten account for 0.37%. This clone showed up just a few times. Antigen: not known. Healthy and HIV-negative, the adult donors had no recent acute infections or vaccinations. Partitioning of CD4+ cells yielded a CD45RA+ naive subset and a CD45RA-negative memory subset. The V end lost 2 bases, the J end lost 6 bases, and 8 bases lay between the germline ends. CDR1 is WNHNN and CDR2 is SYGVQD in the germline V gene (reference sequence). This CDR3 contains 13 residues.

This clonotype was sampled from a man between 18 and 29 years old in good health. Some clones in this sample may be carry-over from other donors' samples. Input material: naive CD4+ T cells from PBMCs. The subset here: CD45RA+ positively selected. The rearrangement joins TRBV10-1 to TRBJ2-1; D gene uncertain. CDR3 amino acids: CASSEPYSNEQFF. The CDR3 DNA reads as TGCGCCAGCAGTGAGCCCTACAGCAATGAGCAGTTCTTC.